This record covers a single T cell receptor (beta chain). Its specificity is not known. Cell sorting on a FACSAria was used to separate CD4+ and CD8+ T cells from the PBMCs. The CDR3 sequence is 13 residues long. J gave up 5 bases and V 4 bases, and 6 bases lay outside the gene matches. Germline CDR1 GTSNPN, CDR2 SVGIG (reference sequence). The data belong to a study of CD8+ T cells in alopecia areata. The study's findings and limits: Possibly because of HLA-related factors, TCR sharing was less clear across patients than in mice. There were also resident alphabeta T cells of normal skin sequenced in scalp samples. Normal scalp had lower clonality than lesional scalp, with alopecia totalis/universalis lesions showing this most strongly.

After isolation, RNA underwent reverse transcription to generate cDNA as the sequencing template. Method: immunoSEQ multiplex PCR; TCRdb's copy keeps in-frame clones and lacks some. The table includes more than 90,000 clones, 55% to 65% detected once. The chain is built from TRBV30 and TRBJ1-2; 8 bases map to TRBD1. This TCR was recovered from a human donor in good health. What was sequenced was CD4+ T cells sorted from blood. Here the CDR3 DNA reads TGTGCCTGGATCCCGACAGGGGCATATGGCTACACCTTC. Translating gives CAWIPTGAYGYTF.